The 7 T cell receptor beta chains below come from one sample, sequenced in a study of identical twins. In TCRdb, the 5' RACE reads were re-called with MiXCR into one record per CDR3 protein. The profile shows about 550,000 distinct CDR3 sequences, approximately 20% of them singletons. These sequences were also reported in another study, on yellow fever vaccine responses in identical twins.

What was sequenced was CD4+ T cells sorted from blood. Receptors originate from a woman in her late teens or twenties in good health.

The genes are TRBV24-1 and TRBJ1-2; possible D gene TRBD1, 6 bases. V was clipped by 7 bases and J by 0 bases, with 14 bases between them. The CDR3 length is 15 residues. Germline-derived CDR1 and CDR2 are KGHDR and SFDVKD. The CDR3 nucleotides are TGTGCCACCAGCGACCCCGGGACACCTAACTATGGCTACACCTTC. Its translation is CATSDPGTPNYGYTF.

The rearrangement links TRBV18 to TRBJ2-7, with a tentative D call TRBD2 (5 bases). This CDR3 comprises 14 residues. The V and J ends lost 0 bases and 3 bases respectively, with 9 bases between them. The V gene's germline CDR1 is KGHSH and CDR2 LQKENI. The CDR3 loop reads CASSPPSGNYEQYF. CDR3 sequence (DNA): TGTGCCAGCTCACCACCATCGGGAAACTACGAGCAGTACTTC. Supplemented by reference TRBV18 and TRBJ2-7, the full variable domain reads NAGVMQNPRHLVRRRGQEARLRCSPMKGHSHVYWYRQLPEEGLKFMVYLQKENIIDESGMPKERFSAEFPKEGPSILRIQQVVRGDSAAYFCASSPPSGNYEQYFGPGTRLTVT.

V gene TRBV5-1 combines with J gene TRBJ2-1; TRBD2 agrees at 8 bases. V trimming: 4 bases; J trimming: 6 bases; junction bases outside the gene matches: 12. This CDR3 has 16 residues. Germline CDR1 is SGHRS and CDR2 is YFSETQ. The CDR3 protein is CASSASTTSASNEQFF. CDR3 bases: TGCGCCAGCAGCGCCTCAACGACTAGCGCCTCCAATGAGCAGTTCTTC.

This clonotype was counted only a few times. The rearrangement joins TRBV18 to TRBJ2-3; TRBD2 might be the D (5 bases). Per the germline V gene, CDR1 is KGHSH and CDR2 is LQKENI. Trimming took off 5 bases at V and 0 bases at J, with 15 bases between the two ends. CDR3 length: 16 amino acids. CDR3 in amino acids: CASSAPGGTSTDTQYF. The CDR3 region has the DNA TGTGCCAGCTCAGCCCCAGGAGGAACTAGCACAGATACGCAGTATTTT.

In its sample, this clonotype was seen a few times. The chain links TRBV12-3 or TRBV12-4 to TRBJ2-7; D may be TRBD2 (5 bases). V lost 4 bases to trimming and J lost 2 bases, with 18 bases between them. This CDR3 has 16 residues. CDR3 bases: TGTGCCAGCAGTTCCACTGGCGGGTATACCCCCTACGAGCAGTACTTC. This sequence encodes CASSSTGGYTPYEQYF.

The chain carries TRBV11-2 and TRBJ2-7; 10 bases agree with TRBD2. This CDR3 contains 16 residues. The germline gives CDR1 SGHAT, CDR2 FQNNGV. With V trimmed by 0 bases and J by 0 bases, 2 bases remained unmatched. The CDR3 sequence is CASSLDPSGSSYEQYF. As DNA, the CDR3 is TGTGCCAGCAGCTTAGATCCTAGCGGGAGCTCCTACGAGCAGTACTTC.

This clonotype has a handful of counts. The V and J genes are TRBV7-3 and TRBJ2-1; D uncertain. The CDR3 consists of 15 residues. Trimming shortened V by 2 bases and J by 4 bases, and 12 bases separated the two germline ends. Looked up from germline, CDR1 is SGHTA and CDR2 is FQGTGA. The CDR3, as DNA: TGTGCCAGCAGCTTATCGGTCCAGGCGTACAATGAGCAGTTCTTC. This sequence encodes CASSLSVQAYNEQFF.